The clone carrying this TCR beta chain was seen a few times. The antigen remains undetermined. This record belongs to a study of T-cell memory formation after mild COVID-19. The wider study: Largely donor-specific sequence clusters came from a couple of donors. Study-level points and caveats: Chiefly within CM and EM were the contracting CD4+ clones; CD8+ ones were within EMRA. SARS-CoV-2 specificity was not confirmed for second-wave clones peaking on day 37.

V shed 8 bases and J 1 base; nucleotides not matched to a gene: 16. The CDR3 runs 18 residues. CDR1 LGHNT and CDR2 FRNRAP come from the germline V gene. TCRalpha and TCRbeta libraries used 5'RACE with constant-segment primers and UMIs. TCRdb re-called the 5' RACE reads with MiXCR, one entry per CDR3 protein. The table records about 150,000 distinct CDR3 sequences, approximately 26% of them present only once. The TCR comes from an adult woman who had mild COVID-19 (a few samples of this study predate the infection). Cell type and time point are not known. The chain uses TRBV12-5 and TRBJ1-5; 8 bases are shared with TRBD1. The specimen was PBMCs or a T cell subset sorted from them (not recorded which). As DNA, the CDR3 is TGTGCTAGTATCGCCTCTGACAGGGGAGGTGAAAGCAATCAGCCCCAGCATTTT. It codes for CASIASDRGGESNQPQHF.